This TCR beta chain came from a study of OX40 agonist ivuxolimab in advanced cancers. Context from the whole study: Ivuxolimab was a fully human IgG2 agonistic monoclonal antibody targeting the costimulatory receptor OX40 (CD134). Patients were allowed to have had prior anti-PD-1, anti-PD-L1 or anti-CTLA-4 therapy, and more than 30% of the dose-escalation patients had previously received checkpoint inhibitors. Peripheral TCRbeta sequencing was intended to test whether TCR sequence diversity was altered and clonal T-cell expansion was caused by ivuxolimab. The paper describes the monotherapy dose-escalation part (N of about 52 patients) of the phase I trial of ivuxolimab. The dose-escalation cohort was around 84% male with a mean age of about 58 years, ranging from 23 to 79. Partial responses occurred in three dose-escalation patients: two with cutaneous melanoma and one with hepatocellular carcinoma. Intravenous ivuxolimab was administered to patients every 2 weeks at six dose levels: 0.01, 0.1, 0.3, 1.5, 3 and 10 mg/kg. Among the approximately 54 dose-escalation patients, around 19 had hepatocellular carcinoma, roughly 15 melanoma, 9 renal cell carcinoma and 9 head and neck cancer.

In its sample, this clone was seen a few times. Its antigen remains unidentified. Base qualities are not at hand, and no much larger clone is one base apart. Findings and caveats that apply to the study as a whole: Which antigens the clonally expanded peripheral T cells were specific for was not determined. In partial responders in the 0.1-3.0 mg/kg groups, normalized peripheral clonal expansion was found to be among the lowest, especially among CD8+ T cells. Low levels of normalized T-cell clonal expansion were also seen in some nonresponding patients. At doses of 0.1 to 3.0 mg/kg, clonal expansion of both CD4+ and CD8+ blood T cells was observed from baseline to week 6. After ivuxolimab, more expanded clones were found on average in CD8+ T cells than in CD4+ T cells.

CDR1 and CDR2 were assigned from the germline V gene (reference sequence) as GTSNPN and SVGIG. Deletion took 4 bases off V and 1 base off J, with a span of 7 bases between the germline ends. The CDR3 runs 12 residues from the cysteine to the phenylalanine. Just the 36-base CDR3 DNA is kept, in frame starting at base 1. Patients with a history of autoimmune disease or receiving systemic immunosuppression were excluded from the trial. Peripheral blood for TCR sequencing was drawn from every dose cohort at baseline, at cycle 4 day 1 and at cycle 7 day 1. Samples were obtained from an open-label, multicenter, first-in-human phase I dose-escalation trial of ivuxolimab. The trial enrolled adults with locally advanced or metastatic head and neck squamous cell, hepatocellular, melanoma or renal cell carcinoma. Before TCR sequencing, CD4+ and CD8+ T cells were separately sorted from peripheral blood. Genomic DNA was extracted from sorted cells for sequencing of the TCRbeta CDR3 region. The immunoSEQ Assay was used to sequence the TCRbeta CDR3 regions. In TCRdb, the immuneACCESS table is reduced to in-frame sequences with V and J assigned. These tables do not hold every clone; where another copy was compared, an unresolved V gene accounts for under half, and the others remain unexplained. A total of 80,000 or so clones appear in this sample, approximately 89% of them only once. The ten biggest clones cover less than 3% of the sample.

The chain links TRBV30 with TRBJ1-1; a weak D assignment points to TRBD1 (5 bases agree). The clonotype was recovered from an adult with an advanced solid tumor such as melanoma, head and neck, liver or kidney cancer. The sequencing used CD4+ or CD8+ T cells sorted from blood, collected in a trial of the OX40 agonist ivuxolimab. The nucleotide sequence is given as TGTGCCTGGAACAGGCGGAACACTGAAGCTTTCTTT. Its amino acids are CAWNRRNTEAFF. When the CDR3 is completed using the reference TRBV30 and TRBJ1-1 genes on either side, the full variable domain is SQTIHQWPATLVQPVGSPLSLECTVEGTSNPNLYWYRQAAGRGLQLLFYSVGIGQISSEVPQNLSASRPQDRQFILSSKKLLLSDSGFYLCAWNRRNTEAFFGQGTRLTVV.